One and the same sample provided the 3 T cell receptor beta chains below, sequenced in a study of blood T cell repertoires in COVID-19. Measured with immunoSEQ multiplex PCR; TCRdb has only the in-frame clones, and not every one. The sample has about 270,000 clones; 75% to 95% are singletons. The material sequenced was PBMCs or T cells enriched from blood (not recorded which). These receptors originate from a man aged 40-49 years who had been exposed to COVID-19.

This clone has a single count. The V and J genes are TRBV28 and TRBJ2-2; 13 nucleotides align to TRBD2. CDR3 length equals 18 residues. From germline, CDR1 is MDHEN and CDR2 SYDVKM. Unmatched junction bases numbered 5, after V lost 4 bases and J lost 0 bases. CDR3 loop: CASSYRGLAGANTGELFF. The CDR3 DNA is TGTGCCAGCAGTTACCGAGGACTAGCGGGAGCGAACACCGGGGAGCTGTTTTTT.

The J gene is TRBJ2-3, the V gene TRBV7-3; no clear D. The V end lost 1 base, the J end lost 6 bases, and 14 bases lay between the germline ends. Germline V gives CDR1 SGHTA, CDR2 FQGTGA. The CDR3 has 15 amino acids. Written as DNA, the CDR3 is TGTGCCAGCAGCTTAAGGTTTGGCTCCCCCGATACGCAGTATTTT. This gives the protein CASSLRFGSPDTQYF.

This rearrangement joins TRBV12-5 to TRBJ1-4; tentative D call: TRBD1 (5 bases). CDR1 is LGHNT, CDR2 FRNRAP, per germline. The CDR3 is made up of 14 amino acids. V was shortened by 5 bases and J by 7 bases, with 14 bases between the two germline ends. CDR3 protein: CASGQNLQGEKLFF. The CDR3 nucleotides read TGTGCTAGTGGTCAGAACCTCCAGGGTGAAAAACTGTTTTTT.